A single TCR beta chain is shown here with its context. The antigen is undetermined. The entry originates in a study of T cells expressing NK-cell markers. The study, taken as a whole, reports: Dominant NKG2C+ clonotypes accounted for roughly 1.0-7.0% of CD8+ T cells in more than 5 donors.

TCRdb re-analyzed the 5' RACE reads; it lists each CDR3 protein once, without DNA. In total, the table holds around 550,000 distinct CDR3 sequences. Germline values: CDR1 KGHSH, CDR2 LQKENI. This CDR3 contains 12 residues. The sequenced material came from blood T cells: a sorted CD56 or NKG2C T cell subset, CD4+ or CD8+ T cells, or bulk PBMC T cells (not recorded which). The chain joins TRBV18 to TRBJ2-2. The TCR originated in a man younger than 30 in good health. Here the CDR3 reads CAGALATGELFF.